This TCR beta chain was profiled in a study of T-cell reconstitution after alpha-beta-depleted transplantation in children (dated by TCRdb to 2016 to 2017). Some background on the complete study: Using TCR repertoire profiling, the study followed T-cell immune reconstitution in a quantitative way in children after TCRalphabeta/CD19-depleted allogeneic hematopoietic cell transplantation.

Library preparation used PCR. For sequencing, an Illumina HiSeq 2500 was employed. To normalize quantification of the TCRbeta repertoire, the TCR libraries were built with molecular barcoding that relied on unique molecular identifiers. The public reads were quality trimmed at Q25 with fastp and then assembled into clones with MiXCR by TCRdb, keeping productive beta chains. Each entry is one CDR3 protein sequence, shown with its most common DNA and genes. In all, the sample holds roughly 500,000 distinct CDR3 sequences, and approximately 12% of those were seen once. The top ten clonotypes cover around 6% of the sample. This clonotype came up a few times. What antigen it recognizes has not been identified. Base qualities are not provided; no much larger clone lies one nucleotide away. Trimming takes 1 base from V and 5 bases from J, and the germline ends sit 10 bases apart. The CDR3 runs 13 amino acids, cysteine and phenylalanine included. Only the CDR3 DNA stays, 39 bases, in frame from base 1. From a lookup of the germline V gene, CDR1 and CDR2 are SGHDT and YYEEEE.

The rearranged segments are TRBV5-6 and TRBJ2-7; the D gene assignment is ambiguous. This TCR came from a human donor who donated a stem cell graft to a child with combined immunodeficiency. This specimen was PBMCs from the stem cell graft donor, taken from the stem cell graft. The DNA sequence is TGTGCCAGCAGCTTGTTGATGGATCACGAGCAGTACTTC. Its protein reads: CASSLLMDHEQYF.